The 32 T cell receptor beta chains below come from one sample, sequenced in a study of Graves' ophthalmopathy and Graves' hyperthyroidism. Amplification from RNA transcripts yielded the TCR beta CDR3 regions. The first-round RT-PCR employed HTBI primers together with the Qiagen OneStep RT-PCR kit. A multiplex PCR was then performed as the second round. TCRdb independently ran MiXCR on the multiplex PCR reads; one entry per CDR3 protein. The sample has roughly 480,000 distinct CDR3 sequences; around an eighth are singletons. The sample taken for sequencing was blood. The receptors shown here come from a woman under 40 with Graves' ophthalmopathy.

This clonotype has just a few counts. The chain links TRBV28 to TRBJ1-1, with TRBD1 matching over 7 bases. CDR3 size: 15 residues. Germline CDR1 reads MDHEN; CDR2 reads SYDVKM. The V gene end was trimmed by 3 bases and the J gene end by 2 bases; junction bases not matched to a gene: 6. DNA of the CDR3: TGTGCCAGCAGTTTGTTTTACAGGGGAAACACTGAAGCTTTCTTT. This translates into CASSLFYRGNTEAFF.

This clonotype has at least ten counts. V usage is TRBV25-1 and J usage is TRBJ2-5, with 10 bases aligning to TRBD2. CDR3 length: 16 amino acids. CDR1 is MGHDK and CDR2 is SYGVNS in the germline V gene. Germline trimming cut 2 bases from V and 5 bases from J; bases unmatched to any gene: 8. The CDR3 nucleotides read TGTGCCAGCAGTGAAGGCCTAGCGGGAGTGGGGGAGACCCAGTACTTC. It translates to CASSEGLAGVGETQYF.

This clonotype showed up many times. The J gene is TRBJ1-2, the V gene TRBV6-5, with TRBD1 as a possible D gene (6 bases). The V end lost 8 bases, the J end lost 8 bases, and 18 bases lay between the germline ends. The CDR3 is made up of 13 amino acids. The V gene's germline CDR1 is MNHEY and CDR2 SVGAGI. The CDR3 loop is CASAKAGVIGYTF. CDR3 in DNA: TGTGCCAGCGCCAAGGCAGGGGTAATCGGCTACACCTTC.

This clonotype occurred many times. V and J are TRBV12-3 or TRBV12-4 and TRBJ2-2; D is perhaps TRBD1 (5 bases). Trimming stripped 7 bases from V and 4 bases from J, with 16 bases between. The length of the CDR3 is 15 residues. In nucleotides, the CDR3 is TGTGCCAGCACCCTCTCCCAGGGCGGCACCGGGGAGCTGTTTTTT. This codes for CASTLSQGGTGELFF.

This clonotype showed up many times. This chain joins TRBV12-3 or TRBV12-4 and TRBJ1-5; 7 positions match TRBD1. The CDR3 has 14 residues. J gave up 2 bases and V 6 bases, and 4 bases lay outside the gene matches. In DNA, the CDR3 is TGTGCCAGCAGCCTAGGACAGGGCAATCAGCCCCAGCATTTT. It is translated as CASSLGQGNQPQHF.

The sample holds many counts of this clonotype. The chain combines TRBV7-2 with TRBJ1-3; TRBD1 is a possible D gene (6 bases). This CDR3 contains 15 residues. V was pared by 1 base and J by 0 bases, with 7 bases between. CDR1 SGHTA and CDR2 FQGNSA come from the germline V gene. The CDR3 sequence is CASSLGGASGNTIYF. The CDR3 coding sequence is TGTGCCAGCAGCTTAGGGGGGGCCTCTGGAAACACCATATATTTT.

The chain couples TRBV4-1 to TRBJ2-5, with D maybe TRBD1 (6 bases). This CDR3 has 15 residues. V lost 3 bases and J 7 bases, leaving 18 bases between the germline ends. The germline CDR1 and CDR2 sequences are MGHRA and YSYEKL. This chain's CDR3 is CASSQRTVEMGTQYF. For the CDR3, the DNA is TGCGCCAGCAGCCAGCGGACAGTCGAGATGGGGACCCAGTACTTC.

This clonotype was recorded many times. The V and J genes are TRBV5-1 and TRBJ2-1; possibly TRBD1 or TRBD2 for D (5 bases each). The CDR3 length is 14 residues. The germline CDR1 and CDR2 sequences are SGHRS and YFSETQ. Deletions cut 7 bases from V and 4 bases from J, with 15 bases between. This chain's CDR3 is CASFNGAWYNEQFF. CDR3 DNA sequence: TGCGCCAGCTTCAACGGGGCCTGGTACAATGAGCAGTTCTTC.

This chain joins TRBV5-1 and TRBJ1-1; D is undetermined. Trimming pared 5 bases from V and 1 base from J, leaving 15 bases between. Germline assignment: CDR1 SGHRS and CDR2 YFSETQ. The CDR3 contains 15 residues. The CDR3 nucleotides read TGCGCCAGCAGTTTTGGCCCTGGGGAGAACACTGAAGCTTTCTTT. This encodes CASSFGPGENTEAFF. The variable domain in full, completed from reference TRBV5-1 and TRBJ1-1, reads KAGVTQTPRYLIKTRGQQVTLSCSPISGHRSVSWYQQTPGQGLQFLFEYFSETQRNKGNFPGRFSGRQFSNSRSEMNVSTLELGDSALYLCASSFGPGENTEAFFGQGTRLTVV.

Many counts were recorded for this clonotype. This chain connects TRBV13 to TRBJ1-5; 11 positions agree with TRBD1. V shed 5 bases and J 4 bases; nucleotides not matched to a gene: 7. The CDR3 is 16 amino acids. Germline-derived CDR1 and CDR2 are PRHDT and FYEKMQ (reference sequence). CDR3 sequence: CASSHRDRGKNQPQHF. The CDR3, as DNA: TGTGCCAGCAGCCACCGGGACAGGGGGAAAAATCAGCCCCAGCATTTT.

In its sample, this clonotype was seen many times. The chain uses TRBV6-1 and TRBJ2-2; D unresolved. This CDR3 has 13 residues. Trimming removed 11 bases at V and 0 bases at J, with 10 bases between. Germline-derived CDR1 and CDR2 are MNHNS and SASEGT. The CDR3 sequence: CAARLANTGELFF. The CDR3 DNA reads as TGTGCCGCCCGGCTAGCGAACACCGGGGAGCTGTTTTTT.

In this sample, this clonotype turned up many times. The chain links TRBV12-3 or TRBV12-4 to TRBJ1-3; D remains ambiguous. The CDR3 runs to 13 residues. The V and J ends lost 6 bases and 2 bases respectively, with 8 bases between them. CDR3 DNA sequence: TGTGCCAGCAGCCGAAGCGCTGGAAACACCATATATTTT. Protein product: CASSRSAGNTIYF.

The chain employs TRBV30 and TRBJ1-1; TRBD1 might be the D (6 bases). The V gene lost 5 bases and the J gene lost 7 bases, with 14 bases spanning the gap. The V gene's germline CDR1 is GTSNPN and CDR2 SVGIG (reference sequence). The CDR3 has 12 residues. CDR3 sequence (DNA): TGTGCCTGGTCAGGGGCCGGAGGTGAAGCTTTCTTT. Its protein product is CAWSGAGGEAFF.

This clonotype was seen many times. This chain connects TRBV6-2 or TRBV6-3 to TRBJ1-5; 11 nucleotides match TRBD1. Germline V lookup: CDR1 MNHEY, CDR2 SVGEGT. The CDR3 spans 19 residues. The J segment lost 0 bases and the V segment lost 6 bases, leaving 13 bases of the junction unmatched. CDR3 sequence reads: CASSPRDRGSGYSNQPQHF. The CDR3 nucleotides read TGTGCCAGCAGCCCTCGGGACAGGGGGTCTGGGTATAGCAATCAGCCCCAGCATTTT.

This clonotype was counted at least ten times. The V gene is TRBV12-3 or TRBV12-4, the J gene TRBJ2-2; D is possibly TRBD2 (6 bases). Trimming removed 6 bases from V and 3 bases from J, with 14 bases in between. The length of the CDR3 is 15 residues. The DNA for the CDR3 is TGTGCCAGCAGCCTCCGGGACTCATACACCGGGGAGCTGTTTTTT. Protein product: CASSLRDSYTGELFF.

The chain uses TRBV18 and TRBJ1-5; TRBD1 matches at 7 bases. Germline loops: CDR1 KGHSH, CDR2 LQKENI. After removal of 3 bases from V and 0 bases from J, the junction contained 5 bases not matched to a gene. This CDR3 spans 16 amino acids. CDR3: CASSPGQLYSNQPQHF. The DNA for the CDR3 is TGTGCCAGCTCACCGGGACAGCTTTATAGCAATCAGCCCCAGCATTTT.

Many counts were recorded for this clonotype. V gene TRBV20-1 combines with J gene TRBJ2-5; D remains ambiguous. CDR1 and CDR2 (germline): DFQATT, SNEGSKA (reference sequence). The V and J ends lost 6 bases and 0 bases respectively, with 11 bases between them. This CDR3 has 13 amino acids. The CDR3 is CSATRLNQETQYF. CDR3 coding DNA: TGCAGTGCGACGCGACTGAACCAAGAGACCCAGTACTTC.

The V and J genes are TRBV19 and TRBJ1-5; D remains unclear. In germline, CDR1 is LNHDA, CDR2 SQIVND (reference sequence). The V end was cut by 7 bases, the J end by 4 bases, with 14 bases between. There are 14 residues in the CDR3. CDR3 loop: CASTSKRGNQPQHF. The CDR3 DNA is TGTGCCAGTACCTCTAAGCGGGGAAATCAGCCCCAGCATTTT. The complete variable domain, with remaining parts taken from reference TRBV19 and TRBJ1-5, reads DGGITQSPKYLFRKEGQNVTLSCEQNLNHDAMYWYRQDPGQGLRLIYYSQIVNDFQKGDIAEGYSVSREKKESFPLTVTSAQKNPTAFYLCASTSKRGNQPQHFGDGTRLSIL.

This clonotype was counted many times. The rearrangement joins TRBV28 to TRBJ1-2; 8 bases match TRBD1. In germline, CDR1 is MDHEN, CDR2 SYDVKM. V gave up 6 bases and J gave up 2 bases; unmatched junction bases: 11. The CDR3 has 16 amino acids. Here the CDR3 DNA reads TGTGCCAGCAGGCCATTCACAGGGGGTCGCAACTATGGCTACACCTTC. Translated, it gives CASRPFTGGRNYGYTF.

This clonotype was recorded at least ten times. Since a much larger clone is just one base distant, this may be a read error. The chain joins TRBV6-1 to TRBJ1-1; the D is unclear. CDR3 size: 14 residues. The germline gives CDR1 MNHNS, CDR2 SASEGT. V was pared by 4 bases and J by 1 base, with 10 bases between. Here the CDR3 DNA reads TGTGCCAGCAGTGCACCGACACCGAACACTGAAGCTTTCTTT. This sequence encodes CASSAPTPNTEAFF.

The J gene is TRBJ2-2, the V gene TRBV4-3, with D unclear. The CDR3 sequence is 18 residues long. Germline CDR1 and CDR2: LGHNA and YSLEER. Trimming took 3 bases from V and 4 from J, leaving 21 bases between them. DNA for the CDR3: TGCGCCAGCAGCCACGTTAAAAGACCCCAGGAAGGCACCGGGGAGCTGTTTTTT. Translated, it gives CASSHVKRPQEGTGELFF.

In its sample, this clonotype was seen many times. The genes are TRBV28 and TRBJ1-2, with D unresolved. V was cut by 4 bases and J by 1 base, with 7 bases left in between. The length of the CDR3 is 13 residues. Germline V gives CDR1 MDHEN, CDR2 SYDVKM. CDR3 DNA sequence: TGTGCCAGCAGTTCACAGATTAACTATGGCTACACCTTC. Protein sequence: CASSSQINYGYTF.

This clonotype occurred many times. The gene calls are TRBV6-5 and TRBJ2-7, with D unclear. The V end was cut by 4 bases, the J end by 4 bases, with 11 bases between. CDR1 MNHEY and CDR2 SVGAGI come from the germline V gene. The CDR3 length is 13 residues. The CDR3 nucleotides read TGTGCCAGCAGTTCCCCTTTGGGGTACGAGCAGTACTTC. Translating it yields CASSSPLGYEQYF.

This clonotype appeared many times. V usage is TRBV6-1 and J usage is TRBJ1-1, with D tentatively TRBD1 (6 bases). V was cut by 10 bases and J by 3 bases, with 18 bases left in between. The length of the CDR3 is 14 residues. Germline V gives CDR1 MNHNS, CDR2 SASEGT. CDR3 region: CATFPRGPDTEAFF. The CDR3, as DNA: TGTGCCACCTTTCCTCGGGGGCCTGACACTGAAGCTTTCTTT.

Many counts were recorded for this clonotype. The gene calls are TRBV24-1 and TRBJ2-5; 10 bases line up with TRBD1. After removal of 5 bases from V and 4 bases from J, the junction contained 6 bases not matched to a gene. This CDR3 region has 15 residues. Germline loops: CDR1 KGHDR, CDR2 SFDVKD. CDR3 sequence (DNA): TGTGCCACCAGTGTTGGGGGACAGGGGACAGAGACCCAGTACTTC. This codes for CATSVGGQGTETQYF.

This clonotype was counted ten times or more. V is TRBV6-5 and J is TRBJ1-1; no clear D gene. This CDR3 has 15 residues. The germline V and J ends were trimmed by 2 bases and 1 base, with 11 bases remaining between them. Germline V gene lookup returns CDR1 MNHEY and CDR2 SVGAGI. CDR3 region: CASSYGRPGNTEAFF. In DNA, the CDR3 is TGTGCCAGCAGTTACGGTAGGCCGGGGAACACTGAAGCTTTCTTT.

The sample holds a few counts of this clonotype. This may stem from a read error, because a much larger clone lies one nucleotide away. The chain links TRBV7-9 to TRBJ2-7; D remains ambiguous. Per germline, CDR1 SEHNR and CDR2 FQNEAQ (reference sequence). The length of the CDR3 is 14 residues. The CDR3 nucleotides are TGTGCCAGCAGCTTAGTCGCCTTGTCCTACGAGCTGTACTTC. Amino acids: CASSLVALSYELYF.

This clonotype has just a few counts. The gene calls are TRBV18 and TRBJ1-1, with 11 bases matching TRBD1. CDR1 and CDR2 (germline): KGHSH, LQKENI. CDR3 size: 15 residues. The junction had 3 bases not matched to a gene; V was cut back by 2 bases and J by 4 bases. CDR3 sequence: CASSPGQGAGTEAFF. As DNA, the CDR3 is TGTGCCAGCTCACCAGGACAGGGGGCTGGCACTGAAGCTTTCTTT.

This clonotype was counted at least ten times. The chain employs TRBV15 and TRBJ1-1, with D hard to call. CDR3 length equals 13 residues. Between the trimmed V and J ends, which lost 1 base and 5 bases, there was a span of 8 bases. CDR1 is LNHNV, CDR2 YYDKDF, per germline (reference sequence). CDR3 residues: CATSRGSRTEAFF. CDR3 in DNA: TGTGCCACCAGCAGAGGCTCCAGGACTGAAGCTTTCTTT.

This clonotype was detected ten times or more. This sequence joins TRBV20-1 and TRBJ1-5, with a weak D call TRBD1 (6 bases). Deletions cut 4 bases from V and 3 bases from J, with 10 bases between. CDR3 size: 13 residues. Germline V gene lookup returns CDR1 DFQATT and CDR2 SNEGSKA (reference sequence). CDR3 residues: CSATGTNNQPQHF. The DNA for the CDR3 is TGCAGTGCTACCGGGACAAACAATCAGCCCCAGCATTTT.

This clonotype was detected many times. The genes are TRBV4-1 and TRBJ2-2; either TRBD1 or TRBD2 may fit D (5 bases each). Germline V gene sequence: CDR1 MGHRA, CDR2 YSYEKL. CDR3 length: 15 amino acids. V lost 2 bases to trimming and J lost 4 bases, with 11 bases between them. CDR3 DNA: TGCGCCAGCAGCCAACTGAGGGGATCCACCGGGGAGCTGTTTTTT. This sequence encodes CASSQLRGSTGELFF.

The chain links TRBV18 to TRBJ1-6, with D unclear. CDR3 size: 16 residues. Germline V gene lookup returns CDR1 KGHSH and CDR2 LQKENI. Trimming took off 3 bases at V and 0 bases at J, with 9 bases between the two ends. The CDR3 bases are TGTGCCAGCTCACCGAGTCAGAGCTCCTATAATTCACCCCTCCACTTT. Its translation: CASSPSQSSYNSPLHF. The complete variable domain, with remaining parts taken from reference TRBV18 and TRBJ1-6, reads NAGVMQNPRHLVRRRGQEARLRCSPMKGHSHVYWYRQLPEEGLKFMVYLQKENIIDESGMPKERFSAEFPKEGPSILRIQQVVRGDSAAYFCASSPSQSSYNSPLHFGNGTRLTVT.